The entry below describes one T cell receptor beta chain. Its antigen is unidentified. The data derive from a study of OX40 agonist ivuxolimab in advanced cancers. About the study: Participants, around 80% male, averaged approximately 56 years of age, ranging from about 23 to 90. Earlier treatment with anti-PD-1, anti-PD-L1 or anti-CTLA-4 was permitted, and around 36% had received some. Study results and caveats: There was clonal expansion of CD4+ and CD8+ blood T cells by week 6 at 0.1 to 3.0 mg/kg. Part of the nonresponder group also had normalized T-cell clonal expansion that was low.

Germline V gene data show CDR1 as SGHRS and CDR2 as YFSETQ. The CDR3 covers 14 residues. V was cut by 0 bases and J by 2 bases, with 8 bases left in between. Repertoires were generated with immunoSEQ multiplex PCR, while TCRdb's copy carries only in-frame clones and drops some. In the table there are around 100,000 clones, 75% to 95% of which are singletons. The chain recombines TRBV5-1 with TRBJ1-1, with D hard to call. This receptor was obtained from an adult with an advanced solid tumor such as melanoma, head and neck, liver or kidney cancer. The specimen was CD4+ or CD8+ T cells sorted from blood, collected in a trial of the OX40 agonist ivuxolimab. The CDR3 here is CASSLGVGNTEAFF. The CDR3 DNA reads as TGCGCCAGCAGCTTGGGGGTGGGTAACACTGAAGCTTTCTTT.